These 22 T cell receptor beta chains came from one sample sequenced in a study of T cell clonality in common variable immunodeficiency. Sequencing was performed with immunoSEQ multiplex PCR; in TCRdb, only in-frame clones are kept and a portion is missing. The sample includes roughly 55,000 clones, none of them occurring once. Sequencing was done on a sample of peripheral blood mononuclear cells. The receptors come from a person aged 18 to 75 in good health.

In its sample, this clone was seen a few times. The DNA ends 3 residues before the CDR3 does, and the rest of the CDR3 is filled in from the germline J gene. The chain carries TRBV5-4 and TRBJ2-7, with 12 bases fitting TRBD2. Germline V gene data show CDR1 as SGHNT and CDR2 as YYREEE (reference sequence). The V segment lost 3 bases and the J segment 4 bases; nucleotides outside the gene matches: 5. The CDR3 covers 15 residues. Incomplete CDR3 DNA: TGTGCCAGCAGCTCCCGACTAGCGGGAGAATACGAG. Translation gives CASSSRLAGEYE. The entire CDR3 protein reads CASSSRLAGEYEQYF.

This clone was detected many times. The read terminates 3 residues before the CDR3 end, so the remaining end is supplied by the germline J gene. The V and J genes are TRBV6-2 or TRBV6-3 and TRBJ1-2; the match to TRBD1 covers 8 bases. Looked up from germline, CDR1 is MNHEY and CDR2 is SVGEGT. The CDR3 loop spans 14 amino acids. J gave up 4 bases and V 7 bases, and 8 bases lay outside the gene matches. CDR3 loop: CASNGQGLGYGYTF. The sequenced part of the CDR3 DNA is TGTGCCAGCAACGGACAGGGCCTTGGCTATGGC.

This clone was seen repeatedly, ten times or more. The sequence runs out 3 residues before the end of the CDR3; the remainder is reconstructed from the germline J gene. The chain joins TRBV28 to TRBJ2-3; 7 nucleotides line up with TRBD1. Looked up from germline, CDR1 is MDHEN and CDR2 is SYDVKM. The V and J ends lost 4 bases and 1 base, in that order; junction bases with no gene match: 8. This CDR3 spans 16 amino acids. CDR3 in amino acids: CASSSTSDRGTDTQYF. Partial CDR3 DNA: TGTGCCAGCAGTTCTACATCCGACAGGGGCACAGATACG.

This clone has at least ten counts. The sequence runs out 3 residues before the end of the CDR3; the remainder is reconstructed from the germline J gene. The chain carries TRBV7-2 and TRBJ1-2; D is unclear. With 1 base removed from V and 2 bases from J, the gap between germline ends came to 8 bases. Per the germline V gene, CDR1 is SGHTA and CDR2 is FQGNSA. The CDR3 is made up of 14 amino acids. The DNA read from the CDR3 is TGTGCCAGCAGCTTAGACCCAGGCAACTATGGC. Its protein product is CASSLDPGNYG. The whole CDR3 protein reads CASSLDPGNYGYTF.

This clone was counted many times. With the read ending 3 residues before the CDR3 end, the germline J gene is used to fill in that end. The chain is built from TRBV20-1 and TRBJ2-5, with D hard to call. Trimming took off 6 bases at V and 4 bases at J, with 9 bases between the two ends. Germline assignment: CDR1 DFQATT and CDR2 SNEGSKA (reference sequence). The CDR3 is 11 residues long. This CDR3 is CSAAAVETQYF. Partial CDR3 DNA: TGCAGTGCGGCGGCGGTAGAGACC.

This clone was seen repeatedly, ten times or more. The read ends 3 residues before the CDR3 terminus; that terminus is restored from the germline J gene. This chain connects TRBV5-5 to TRBJ2-5; D unclear. Germline V gene data show CDR1 as SGHKS and CDR2 as YYEKEE (reference sequence). V lost 2 bases, J lost 5 bases, and 13 bases lay in between. This CDR3 comprises 14 residues. The CDR3 sequence is CASSFSAGGETQYF. Incomplete CDR3 DNA: TGTGCCAGCAGCTTTAGTGCAGGTGGGGAGACC.

This clone was observed at least ten times. The read terminates 3 residues before the CDR3 end, so the remaining end is supplied by the germline J gene. The chain has TRBV5-1 and TRBJ1-6; the D gene is possibly TRBD1 (5 bases). The CDR3 runs to 15 residues. V was pared by 0 bases and J by 6 bases, with 10 bases between. Germline V gene sequence: CDR1 SGHRS, CDR2 YFSETQ. The covered CDR3 bases are TGCGCCAGCAGCTTGGGACAGCCTTTTAATTCACCC. Translation: CASSLGQPFNSP. The entire CDR3 protein is CASSLGQPFNSPLHF.

This clone was seen many times. The CDR3 end falls 3 residues outside the read, so it is completed with the germline J gene. This rearrangement joins TRBV2 to TRBJ2-5; TRBD1 aligns across 9 bases. V lost 6 bases to trimming and J lost 2 bases; unmatched junction nucleotides: 7. The CDR3 is 15 residues long. Germline CDR1 and CDR2: SNHLY and FYNNEI. CDR3 DNA (partial): TGTGCCAGCAGCCTGGACAGGGGAGGACAAGAGACC. Its protein is CASSLDRGGQET. The CDR3 as a whole reads CASSLDRGGQETQYF.

Many counts were recorded for this clone. The read comes to an end 3 residues before the CDR3 does, leaving the germline J gene to fill in the end. The chain carries TRBV19 and TRBJ1-2; D not resolved. Between the trimmed V and J ends, which lost 7 bases and 2 bases, there was a span of 8 bases. The germline gives CDR1 LNHDA, CDR2 SQIVND (reference sequence). The CDR3 has 12 amino acids. This CDR3 reads CASTRWNYGYTF. Partial CDR3 DNA: TGTGCCAGTACCCGGTGGAACTATGGC.

This clone was recorded many times. The read finishes 3 residues shy of the CDR3 end, and the germline J gene is used to complete it. The chain carries TRBV7-2 and TRBJ2-7; D might be TRBD2 (7 bases). The CDR3 is made up of 14 amino acids. CDR1 is SGHTA, CDR2 FQGNSA, per germline. With 0 bases removed from V and 6 bases from J, the gap between germline ends came to 12 bases. The DNA read from the CDR3 is TGTGCCAGCAGCTTAGCTGGGGGCGGGGGCGAG. Protein: CASSLAGGGGE. The full CDR3 is CASSLAGGGGEQYF.

This clone was seen repeatedly, ten times or more. The read falls 3 residues short of the CDR3 end, and the missing part is taken from the germline J gene. This chain connects TRBV11-2 to TRBJ2-7; 8 bases agree with TRBD1. Germline values: CDR1 SGHAT, CDR2 FQNNGV. V lost 5 bases, J lost 3 bases, and 3 bases stayed unmatched. The CDR3 totals 13 residues. CDR3 DNA, as far as it was read: TGTGCCAGCAGCCAAGACAGGGGCTACGAG. Translating it yields CASSQDRGYE. The entire CDR3 protein reads CASSQDRGYEQYF.

This clone was seen many times. The missing CDR3 end, 3 residues past where the read stops, is filled in from the germline J gene. The chain has TRBV5-1 and TRBJ1-1, with D perhaps TRBD1 (5 bases). This CDR3 region has 12 residues. V dropped 3 bases and J dropped 6 bases, with 9 bases sitting between them. Germline CDR1 SGHRS, CDR2 YFSETQ. The covered CDR3 bases are TGCGCCAGCAGCTCTGTAGGGGCTGAA. Translated: CASSSVGAE. The whole CDR3 protein reads CASSSVGAEAFF.

This clone was seen ten or more times. The CDR3 reads CSARRSFTSGSTVAGETQYF. CDR3 DNA, as far as it was read: TGCAGTGCTAGGCGCAGCTTCACTAGCGGGAGCACAGTAGCGGGTGAGACC. V and J are TRBV20-1 and TRBJ2-5, with 11 bases aligning to TRBD2. The read ends 3 residues before the CDR3 terminus; that terminus is restored from the germline J gene. With V trimmed by 3 bases and J by 5 bases, 23 bases remained unmatched. The CDR3 is made up of 20 amino acids. Germline loops: CDR1 DFQATT, CDR2 SNEGSKA (reference sequence).

This clone was counted ten times or more. The sequenced fragment ends 3 residues before the CDR3 boundary, so the rest is inferred from the germline J gene. V usage is TRBV5-1 and J usage is TRBJ2-5; possible D gene TRBD2, 5 bases. Germline CDR1 SGHRS, CDR2 YFSETQ. The CDR3 is made up of 15 amino acids. V gave up 1 base and J gave up 2 bases, with 12 bases separating them. The CDR3: CASSLRSGTQETQYF. The part of the CDR3 DNA that was read is TGCGCCAGCAGCTTGCGAAGCGGTACTCAAGAGACC.

This clone was observed many times. Read data end 3 residues before the CDR3 end; the end is taken from the germline J gene. The J gene is TRBJ2-2, the V gene TRBV13; TRBD1 agrees at 8 bases. Germline CDR1 reads PRHDT; CDR2 reads FYEKMQ (reference sequence). The CDR3 spans 13 residues. J lost 6 bases, V lost 5 bases, and 2 bases had no gene match. The CDR3 sequence is CASSAQGAGELFF. CDR3 DNA (partial): TGTGCCAGCAGCGCACAGGGGGCCGGGGAG.

This clone was seen at least ten times. With the read ending 3 residues before the CDR3 end, the germline J gene is used to fill in that end. The V gene is TRBV6-1, the J gene TRBJ1-5; TRBD1 agrees at 8 bases. The CDR3 totals 16 residues. After removal of 3 bases from V and 5 bases from J, the junction contained 9 bases not matched to a gene. CDR1 MNHNS and CDR2 SASEGT come from the germline V gene. The CDR3 protein is CASSEKVAGGYQPQHF. The CDR3 bases that were read are TGTGCCAGCAGTGAGAAAGTCGCAGGGGGCTATCAGCCC.

This clone was seen at least ten times. The read ends 3 residues early relative to the CDR3; the germline J gene fills the gap. J is TRBJ1-4 and V is TRBV2, with D maybe TRBD1 (5 bases). The CDR3 is 14 amino acids. Germline loops: CDR1 SNHLY, CDR2 FYNNEI. V was shortened by 8 bases and J by 7 bases, with 17 bases between the two germline ends. The CDR3 DNA, read in part, is TGTGCCAGCGGGGTCGACAGATTCGGTGAAAAA. Translation: CASGVDRFGEK. In full, the CDR3 is CASGVDRFGEKLFF.

This clone came up many times. The read terminates 3 residues before the CDR3 end, so the remaining end is supplied by the germline J gene. The chain recombines TRBV7-3 with TRBJ2-5; a weak D match, TRBD2 (6 bases). This CDR3 has 14 amino acids. Germline CDR1 reads SGHTA; CDR2 reads FQGTGA. Trimming shortened V by 1 base and J by 1 base, and 7 bases separated the two germline ends. CDR3 sequence: CASSLNGGQETQYF. The CDR3 DNA, read in part, is TGTGCCAGCAGCTTAAACGGGGGCCAAGAGACC.

This clone has only a few counts. The read ends 3 residues before the CDR3 terminus; that terminus is restored from the germline J gene. V gene TRBV5-1 combines with J gene TRBJ2-2, with 9 bases fitting TRBD1. V lost 4 bases and J lost 3; bases outside the gene matches: 4. Germline V gives CDR1 SGHRS, CDR2 YFSETQ. The CDR3 extends over 15 amino acids. The CDR3 bases that were read are TGCGCCAGCAGCCCAAGGACAGGGGACACCGGGGAG. Protein product: CASSPRTGDTGE. The whole CDR3 protein is CASSPRTGDTGELFF.

This clone has at least ten counts. With the read ending 3 residues before the CDR3 end, the germline J gene is used to fill in that end. The chain combines TRBV5-5 with TRBJ2-5, with 8 bases lining up with TRBD1. Germline trimming cut 4 bases from V and 5 bases from J; bases unmatched to any gene: 10. CDR1 and CDR2 (germline): SGHKS, YYEKEE (reference sequence). This CDR3 is 15 amino acids long. The CDR3 is CASSLGNDRGETQYF. The covered CDR3 bases are TGTGCCAGCAGCCTGGGAAACGACAGGGGCGAGACC.

This clone was detected ten times or more. Read sequence stops 3 residues before the CDR3 end, and the germline J gene provides the missing end. The rearrangement links TRBV28 to TRBJ1-2; D gene unclear. The CDR3 runs to 14 residues. Germline V CDR1 and CDR2: MDHEN, SYDVKM. The sequenced part of the CDR3 DNA is TGTGCCAGCAGTTTTGGGCAGAGCACGGGGGGC. Translating gives CASSFGQSTGG. The entire CDR3 protein is CASSFGQSTGGYTF.

This clone occurred many times. The CDR3 end falls 3 residues outside the read, so it is completed with the germline J gene. The rearrangement joins TRBV14 to TRBJ2-5, with TRBD2 matching over 10 bases. V shed 2 bases and J 4 bases; nucleotides not matched to a gene: 4. This CDR3 is 15 amino acids long. CDR1 is SGHDN and CDR2 is FVKESK in the germline V gene. Incomplete CDR3 DNA: TGTGCCAGCAGCCAACTAGCGGGAGTCGCAGAGACC. It translates to CASSQLAGVAET. The CDR3 in its entirety is CASSQLAGVAETQYF.